The text below deals with one T cell receptor (beta chain). No antigen is known for it. These data are taken from a study of neoadjuvant anti-PD-1 for oral cavity cancer. Overall study context: Before surgery, most patients got three to four biweekly 3 mg/kg nivolumab doses. Around day 43, patients without progression received a fourth nivolumab dose before surgery.

Looked up from germline, CDR1 is LGHNA and CDR2 is YNFKEQ. This CDR3 is 16 amino acids long. V lost 0 bases to trimming and J lost 7 bases; unmatched junction nucleotides: 5. Here immunoSEQ multiplex PCR was the method, and the copy in TCRdb shows in-frame clones only, minus some. This repertoire shows some 15,000 clones, less than 85% found once; its top ten account for under 2.5%. Time point reported: after neoadjuvant nivolumab, at surgical resection. Blood cells were analyzed directly, without culture or expansion. Findings and caveats of the study: Non-responders to neoadjuvant nivolumab had significantly more clonal PBMC T cells than responders.

The chain links TRBV4-2 to TRBJ2-3; 12 positions match TRBD2. The sequencing here drew on PBMCs, taken after nivolumab (anti-PD-1) treatment. The clonotype was recovered from a person aged 35-80 years with oral cavity squamous cell carcinoma. This CDR3 reads CASSQDSSGGANTQYF. CDR3 bases: TGTGCCAGCAGCCAAGATTCTAGCGGGGGGGCAAATACGCAGTATTTT.